The 13 T cell receptor beta chains in this list originate from one sample, sequenced in a study of blood T cells in healthy people across ages. For the second PCR, which ran for about 7 to 12 cycles, a sample-barcoded 5' primer and a J-beta primer mix were used. TCRdb recomputed calls from the 5' RACE reads with MiXCR, one row per CDR3 protein. The sample comprises some 1.4 million distinct CDR3 sequences, approximately 40% of which are singletons, and 7% to 9.5% rests with the top ten. Sample: blood. These TCRs come from a woman aged 18-29 years in good health.

The chain joins TRBV13 to TRBJ2-3; 11 nucleotides agree with TRBD2. After removal of 5 bases from V and 8 bases from J, the junction contained 15 bases not matched to a gene. The CDR3 runs 17 residues. Germline values: CDR1 PRHDT, CDR2 FYEKMQ (reference sequence). The CDR3 sequence: CASSARGVAGGLFTQYF. The CDR3 region has the DNA TGTGCCAGCAGCGCGCGCGGAGTAGCGGGGGGGCTTTTTACGCAGTATTTT.

The V call is TRBV4-2, the J call TRBJ2-1, with 12 bases identical to TRBD2. V shed 0 bases and J 5 bases; nucleotides not matched to a gene: 2. Germline CDR1 and CDR2: LGHNA and YNFKEQ. CDR3 length: 16 amino acids. The chain's CDR3 is CASSQDGTSGHNEQFF. As DNA, the CDR3 is TGTGCCAGCAGCCAAGATGGGACTAGCGGGCACAATGAGCAGTTCTTC.

Only one count was recorded for this clonotype. This chain connects TRBV18 to TRBJ1-5, with D hard to call. The CDR3 sequence is 14 residues long. V was cut by 6 bases and J by 1 base, with 10 bases left in between. Per the germline V gene, CDR1 is KGHSH and CDR2 is LQKENI. The CDR3 DNA sequence: TGTGCCAGCTCCACCGTACCCAGCAATCAGCCCCAGCATTTT. Translating it yields CASSTVPSNQPQHF.

The chain uses TRBV20-1 and TRBJ2-7, with 12 bases aligning to TRBD2. The ends lost 4 bases at V and 7 bases at J; junction bases unmatched: 14. The CDR3 length is 16 residues. In germline, CDR1 is DFQATT, CDR2 SNEGSKA (reference sequence). CDR3 nucleotides: TGCAGTGCTACAAGACCCGAGGAGGGACTAGCGGGTGAGCAGTACTTC. Encoded protein: CSATRPEEGLAGEQYF.

At least ten counts were recorded for this clonotype. The V call is TRBV4-1, the J call TRBJ2-7, with D perhaps TRBD2 (5 bases). The CDR3 contains 14 residues. Looked up from germline, CDR1 is MGHRA and CDR2 is YSYEKL. V was shortened by 4 bases and J by 2 bases, with 12 bases between the two germline ends. The CDR3 DNA reads as TGCGCCAGCAGCCCCCCCGGGGTGACCTACGAGCAGTACTTC. Its protein product is CASSPPGVTYEQYF.

This clonotype has just one count. This sequence may be a read error, since a much larger clone differs from it by one base. The rearrangement uses TRBV14 and TRBJ2-5, with D perhaps matching TRBD2 (6 bases). The CDR3 runs to 14 residues. Germline loops: CDR1 SGHDN, CDR2 FVKESK. This CDR3 is CAGSYGTHQETQYF. DNA for the CDR3: TGTGCCGGCAGCTACGGGACTCATCAAGAGACCCAGTACTTC.

This clonotype turned up a few times. The V and J genes are TRBV20-1 and TRBJ2-5; 8 bases are shared with TRBD2. CDR1 is DFQATT, CDR2 SNEGSKA, per germline (reference sequence). CDR3 length equals 15 residues. After removal of 4 bases from V and 5 bases from J, the junction contained 12 bases not matched to a gene. CDR3 protein: CSATALAGGGETQYF. The CDR3 DNA reads TGCAGTGCTACAGCTCTGGCGGGGGGCGGGGAGACCCAGTACTTC.

This clonotype showed up just once. The J gene is TRBJ2-1, the V gene TRBV3-1; D uncertain. The CDR3 has 15 amino acids. Per the germline V gene, CDR1 is LGHDT and CDR2 is YNNKEL (reference sequence). The ends were cut back, 0 bases at V and 6 bases at J, with 12 bases in the middle. CDR3 region: CASSQEESLSNEQFF. DNA of the CDR3: TGTGCCAGCAGCCAAGAGGAGAGTCTCAGCAATGAGCAGTTCTTC.

This clonotype has only a few counts. The chain uses TRBV11-2 and TRBJ1-2, with TRBD1 matching over 7 bases. This CDR3 has 15 residues. V lost 5 bases and J lost 2; bases outside the gene matches: 8. Germline CDR1 reads SGHAT; CDR2 reads FQNNGV. The DNA of the CDR3 is TGTGCCAGCAGCCAGGGGGGAGCATTAAACTATGGCTACACCTTC. It encodes CASSQGGALNYGYTF.

This clonotype has just a few counts. The chain joins TRBV4-1 to TRBJ1-6; D unclear. CDR3 size: 20 residues. Germline-derived CDR1 and CDR2 are MGHRA and YSYEKL. Between the trimmed V and J ends, which lost 2 bases and 0 bases, there was a span of 20 bases. This chain's CDR3 is CASSQFLDLRSSSYNSPLHF. As DNA, the CDR3 is TGCGCCAGCAGCCAATTTCTGGACCTCCGCTCGAGCTCCTATAATTCACCCCTCCACTTT.

This chain joins TRBV7-3 and TRBJ2-1; maybe TRBD1 (5 bases). V lost 1 base to trimming and J lost 4 bases, with 11 bases between them. Germline lookup yields CDR1 SGHTA and CDR2 FQGTGA. The CDR3 sequence is 15 residues long. In DNA, the CDR3 is TGTGCCAGCAGCTTAAATGGGCAGGGATACAATGAGCAGTTCTTC. It codes for CASSLNGQGYNEQFF.

In its sample, this clonotype was seen a few times. This rearrangement joins TRBV4-1 to TRBJ1-2; D gene uncertain. This CDR3 comprises 16 residues. Trimming cost V 1 base and J 1 base, with 13 bases left between them. Germline assignment: CDR1 MGHRA and CDR2 YSYEKL. This chain's CDR3 is CASSQGETTINYGYTF. In DNA form, the CDR3 reads TGCGCCAGCAGCCAAGGGGAAACCACCATTAACTATGGCTACACCTTC.

The chain links TRBV30 to TRBJ1-2; D not certain. With 4 bases removed from V and 8 bases from J, the gap between germline ends came to 23 bases. Per the germline V gene, CDR1 is GTSNPN and CDR2 is SVGIG (reference sequence). This CDR3 contains 15 residues. CDR3 bases: TGTGCCTGGACCCGCCGGCTGGCGTTGGGAAGCGGCTACACCTTC. It translates to CAWTRRLALGSGYTF.